The T cell receptor beta chain under discussion was sequenced for a study of T cells in Graves' hyperthyroidism and ophthalmopathy. Background on the study: The blood sample was taken at first diagnosis, before treatment began.

The PBMCs had their origin in 10 ml of fresh peripheral blood. The CDR3 is made up of 15 amino acids. CDR1 and CDR2 (germline): SGDLS, YYNGEE. Between the trimmed V and J ends, which lost 4 bases and 3 bases, there was a span of 15 bases. This clonotype was observed a few times. Its antigen is unknown. General study results and limits: Most thyroid clonotypes with frequency above 0.001 were detected in blood.

RNA transcripts provided the source from which TCR beta CDR3 regions were amplified. With the HTBI primer set, the TCR CDR3 went through a first round of RT-PCR. TCRdb called the multiplex PCR reads again in MiXCR, with one record for every CDR3 protein. This table holds around 600,000 distinct CDR3 sequences, around 13% found once. The clonotype comes from a woman aged 50 to 60 with Graves' ophthalmopathy. The chain couples TRBV9 to TRBJ2-3, with D unresolved. The sample taken for sequencing was blood. DNA of the CDR3: TGTGCCAGCAGCTTAGACTCGATCCGGACAGATACGCAGTATTTT. It encodes CASSLDSIRTDTQYF.